The text below deals with one TCR beta chain. The data originate from a study of blood T cell repertoires in COVID-19. Study context: T cells, B-cell-depleted T cells, or PBMCs provided the cDNA or gDNA that served as material.

Trimming removed 5 bases at V and 12 bases at J, with 16 bases between. This CDR3 is built from 12 residues. CDR1 is MNHEY and CDR2 is SVGAGI in the germline V gene. In the original processing: Researchers report that nucleated cell counts were estimated from reference gene primer amplification. Data came from immunoSEQ multiplex PCR; TCRdb stores just in-frame clones and leaves some out. D and trimming come from the DNA, and the V and J calls and clone size come from that table. Of 150,000 to 200,000 clones in the sample, about 82% were seen once. The sequence was collected from a woman in her 30s with acute or convalescent COVID-19. Sequences were obtained from peripheral blood. V is TRBV6-5 and J is TRBJ1-1, with D unresolved. CDR3 nucleotides: TGTGCCAGCAGTACCCCCAAAGGAGGACCTTTCTTT. Amino acids: CASSTPKGGPFF.